These T cell receptor beta chains were read from a single sample in a study of graft-versus-host responses after intestinal transplantation. The repertoire was sequenced with immunoSEQ multiplex PCR; TCRdb's copy has only in-frame clones and lacks some. This sample has fewer than 50,000 clones, with 90% to 95% found just once. Sequencing used PBMCs, obtained 524 days after transplant. The receptors originated from a human patient who received an intestinal transplant, so some T cells may come from the graft donor. Both conserved end residues are part of each CDR3.

j_call,v_call,cdr3_aa
TRBJ2-2,TRBV28,CASSPSGRDTGELFF
TRBJ1-3,TRBV19,CASSMRGQFLSGNTIYF
TRBJ2-3,TRBV30,CAWSGVRDTQYF
TRBJ2-7,TRBV15,CATSLGMGSLLYEQYF
TRBJ1-1,TRBV5-1,CASSLTGYVNTEAFF
TRBJ1-1,TRBV28,CASSLDRGPEAFF
TRBJ2-5,TRBV2,CASSTHGQETQYF
TRBJ2-7,TRBV5-1,CASSSRTGTYEQYF
TRBJ2-7,TRBV5-1,CASSLALAGSEQYF
TRBJ2-1,TRBV7-7,CASSYSTGLSPHEQFF
TRBJ2-5,TRBV7-2,CASSLGIMRVETQYF
TRBJ1-1,TRBV6-5,CASSYSRAGGEAFF
TRBJ1-2,TRBV6-1,CASSEQGKYGYTF
TRBJ2-1,TRBV9,CASSVSSGSYNEQFF
TRBJ2-1,TRBV11-2,CASSSSSGRAIEQFF
TRBJ1-2,TRBV13,CASSPEDEMDYGYTF